A selection of T cell receptor beta chains follows, all from one sample in a study of cytomegalovirus exposure and HLA in healthy donors. The repertoire was sequenced with immunoSEQ multiplex PCR; TCRdb's copy has only in-frame clones and lacks some. The sample holds around 190,000 clones, 79% seen once. Sequenced sample: PBMCs. These receptors originate from a woman in her forties or fifties in good health and CMV-seronegative. Both conserved end residues are part of each CDR3. Fields, in order: D gene, clone size, V gene, J gene, CDR3 DNA, CDR3 protein. D genes are given only for firm matches. The listing skips clone size in some rows; elsewhere it reads once, few, many or a size class.

d_call: TRBD1; clone_size: once; v_call: TRBV18; j_call: TRBJ2-3; cdr3_nt: TGTGCCAGCTCACCACGTCGGACAGGCTATGATACGCAGTATTTT; cdr3_aa: CASSPRRTGYDTQYF
d_call: TRBD1; clone_size: NA; v_call: TRBV9; j_call: TRBJ2-7; cdr3_nt: TGTGCCAGCAGCCCCGGGGACAGTCCCGAGCAGTACTTC; cdr3_aa: CASSPGDSPEQYF
d_call: TRBD2; clone_size: NA; v_call: TRBV7-2; j_call: TRBJ2-2; cdr3_nt: TGTGCCAGCAGCTTTAAAGGGAGGGACACCGGGGAGCTGTTTTTT; cdr3_aa: CASSFKGRDTGELFF
d_call: NA; clone_size: NA; v_call: TRBV27; j_call: TRBJ1-2; cdr3_nt: TGTGCCAGCAGTTATAGCGGCTATGGCTACACCTTC; cdr3_aa: CASSYSGYGYTF
d_call: NA; clone_size: NA; v_call: TRBV11-2; j_call: TRBJ2-2; cdr3_nt: TGTGCCAGCAGCTTAGAGGGCGGGTACAGCCTAGTCACCGGGGAGCTGTTTTTT; cdr3_aa: CASSLEGGYSLVTGELFF
d_call: NA; clone_size: few; v_call: TRBV6-5; j_call: TRBJ2-7; cdr3_nt: TGTGCCAGCAGTTACTCAGGGAGCTACGAGCAGTACTTC; cdr3_aa: CASSYSGSYEQYF
d_call: NA; clone_size: NA; v_call: TRBV28; j_call: TRBJ2-7; cdr3_nt: TGTGCCAGCACCCAAAGCGGTACAGGGCACGAGCAGTACTTC; cdr3_aa: CASTQSGTGHEQYF
d_call: TRBD1; clone_size: NA; v_call: TRBV2; j_call: TRBJ1-6; cdr3_nt: TGTGCCAGCGGTCCCCAAGGGACAGCAATTAATTCACCCCTCCACTTT; cdr3_aa: CASGPQGTAINSPLHF
d_call: NA; clone_size: NA; v_call: TRBV12-5; j_call: TRBJ1-1; cdr3_nt: TGTGCTAGGGAGGAAGCTTTCTTT; cdr3_aa: CAREEAFF
d_call: NA; clone_size: NA; v_call: TRBV6-1; j_call: TRBJ1-2; cdr3_nt: TGTGCCAGCACCTGGGGGGGGAATTTCTATGGCTACACCTTC; cdr3_aa: CASTWGGNFYGYTF
d_call: NA; clone_size: NA; v_call: TRBV5-6; j_call: TRBJ1-1; cdr3_nt: TGTGCCAGCACCCTTTTCGGGGAAAGATTAACTGAAGCTTTCTTT; cdr3_aa: CASTLFGERLTEAFF
d_call: TRBD1; clone_size: few; v_call: TRBV9; j_call: TRBJ2-5; cdr3_nt: TGTGCCAGCAAGGGTGACAGGGAAGAGACCCAGTACTTC; cdr3_aa: CASKGDREETQYF
d_call: NA; clone_size: NA; v_call: TRBV2; j_call: TRBJ1-1; cdr3_nt: TGTGCCAGCCGGCCAGGGCGGAACACTGAAGCTTTCTTT; cdr3_aa: CASRPGRNTEAFF
d_call: NA; clone_size: NA; v_call: TRBV5-6; j_call: TRBJ2-7; cdr3_nt: TGTGCCAGCAGCTCCAGGCTGGGGGGCGAGCAGTACTTC; cdr3_aa: CASSSRLGGEQYF
d_call: NA; clone_size: NA; v_call: TRBV15; j_call: TRBJ1-1; cdr3_nt: TGTGCCACCAGCAGAGGGGGGGGGTGGGATGGGAACACTGAAGCTTTCTTT; cdr3_aa: CATSRGGGWDGNTEAFF
d_call: TRBD1; clone_size: NA; v_call: TRBV2; j_call: TRBJ1-1; cdr3_nt: TGTGCCAGCAGCCCGGGACAGGGGAGACTCACTGAAGCTTTCTTT; cdr3_aa: CASSPGQGRLTEAFF
d_call: NA; clone_size: NA; v_call: TRBV18; j_call: TRBJ1-1; cdr3_nt: TGTGCCAGCTCACCAGATACAGGGGAAGCTTTCTTT; cdr3_aa: CASSPDTGEAFF
d_call: TRBD1; clone_size: NA; v_call: TRBV18; j_call: TRBJ1-4; cdr3_nt: TGTGCCAGCTCACCACTCGCGTCTAGGACAGGCACTAATGAAAAACTGTTTTTT; cdr3_aa: CASSPLASRTGTNEKLFF
d_call: NA; clone_size: NA; v_call: TRBV2; j_call: TRBJ2-3; cdr3_nt: TGTGCCAGCAGCTTGGACAGACCCACAGATACGCAGTATTTT; cdr3_aa: CASSLDRPTDTQYF
d_call: NA; clone_size: few; v_call: TRBV4-1; j_call: TRBJ1-4; cdr3_nt: TGCGCCAGCAGCCGCCTAGAGGGCTTCGATGAAAAACTGTTTTTT; cdr3_aa: CASSRLEGFDEKLFF
d_call: NA; clone_size: NA; v_call: TRBV5-6; j_call: TRBJ1-2; cdr3_nt: TGTGCCAGCAGCTCGGCGGGGGCCAACTATGGCTACACCTTC; cdr3_aa: CASSSAGANYGYTF
d_call: TRBD1; clone_size: NA; v_call: TRBV7-8; j_call: TRBJ1-5; cdr3_nt: TGTGCCAGCAGCCCGTGGGACAGACGACTTGATAGCAATCAGCCCCAGCATTTT; cdr3_aa: CASSPWDRRLDSNQPQHF
d_call: NA; clone_size: NA; v_call: TRBV5-4; j_call: TRBJ1-2; cdr3_nt: TGTGCCAGCAGCCCCGGTGGACAGTCTACCCACTATGGCTACACCTTC; cdr3_aa: CASSPGGQSTHYGYTF
d_call: TRBD1; clone_size: few; v_call: TRBV5-6; j_call: TRBJ2-1; cdr3_nt: TGTGCCAGCAGCTTGGGGACAGGGTGGAGGGAGCAGTTCTTC; cdr3_aa: CASSLGTGWREQFF
d_call: TRBD1; clone_size: NA; v_call: TRBV6-5; j_call: TRBJ2-3; cdr3_nt: TGTGCCAGCAGTCCCGGGACAGGGAGGAAAGATACGCAGTATTTT; cdr3_aa: CASSPGTGRKDTQYF
d_call: NA; clone_size: once; v_call: TRBV7-9; j_call: TRBJ2-7; cdr3_nt: TGTGCCAGCAGCTTTCCCTCTGGAGGGGGGGTCTCCTACGAGCAGTACTTC; cdr3_aa: CASSFPSGGGVSYEQYF
d_call: TRBD2; clone_size: NA; v_call: TRBV5-4; j_call: TRBJ2-1; cdr3_nt: TGTGCCAGCAGCTGGAAAGCGGGGGGGGTGTCGGAGCAGTTCTTC; cdr3_aa: CASSWKAGGVSEQFF
d_call: NA; clone_size: NA; v_call: TRBV2; j_call: TRBJ2-3; cdr3_nt: TGTGCCAGCAGTGAAACGGGGGGCTGGACAGATACGCAGTATTTT; cdr3_aa: CASSETGGWTDTQYF
d_call: NA; clone_size: NA; v_call: TRBV11-2; j_call: TRBJ1-1; cdr3_nt: TGTGCCAGCAGCTTAGATTATCCCCCAGCTTTCTTT; cdr3_aa: CASSLDYPPAFF
d_call: TRBD1; clone_size: once; v_call: TRBV30; j_call: TRBJ2-7; cdr3_nt: TGTGCCTGGAATAGGACAGGTTCCTACGAGCAGTACTTC; cdr3_aa: CAWNRTGSYEQYF
d_call: TRBD1; clone_size: NA; v_call: TRBV29-1; j_call: TRBJ2-7; cdr3_nt: TGCAGCGTTGTGGGACAGGTATCCGAGCAGTACTTC; cdr3_aa: CSVVGQVSEQYF